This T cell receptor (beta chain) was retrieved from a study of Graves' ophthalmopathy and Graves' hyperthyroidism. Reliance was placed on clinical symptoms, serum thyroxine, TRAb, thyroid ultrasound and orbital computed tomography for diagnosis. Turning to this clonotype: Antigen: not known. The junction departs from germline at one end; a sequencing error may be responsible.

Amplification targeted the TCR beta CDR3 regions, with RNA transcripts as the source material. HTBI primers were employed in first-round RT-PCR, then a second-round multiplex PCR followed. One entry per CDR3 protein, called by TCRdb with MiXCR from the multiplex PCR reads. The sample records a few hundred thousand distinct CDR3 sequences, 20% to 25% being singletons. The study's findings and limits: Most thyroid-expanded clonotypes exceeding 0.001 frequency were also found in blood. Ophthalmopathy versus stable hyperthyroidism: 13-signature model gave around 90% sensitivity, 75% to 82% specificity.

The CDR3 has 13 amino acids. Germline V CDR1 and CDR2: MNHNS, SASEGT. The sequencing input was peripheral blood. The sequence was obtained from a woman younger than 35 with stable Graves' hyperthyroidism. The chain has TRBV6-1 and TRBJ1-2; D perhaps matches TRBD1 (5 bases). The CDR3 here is CASIQGVVYCYTF. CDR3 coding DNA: TGTGCCAGCATCCAAGGGGTCGTCTATTGCTACACCTTC.